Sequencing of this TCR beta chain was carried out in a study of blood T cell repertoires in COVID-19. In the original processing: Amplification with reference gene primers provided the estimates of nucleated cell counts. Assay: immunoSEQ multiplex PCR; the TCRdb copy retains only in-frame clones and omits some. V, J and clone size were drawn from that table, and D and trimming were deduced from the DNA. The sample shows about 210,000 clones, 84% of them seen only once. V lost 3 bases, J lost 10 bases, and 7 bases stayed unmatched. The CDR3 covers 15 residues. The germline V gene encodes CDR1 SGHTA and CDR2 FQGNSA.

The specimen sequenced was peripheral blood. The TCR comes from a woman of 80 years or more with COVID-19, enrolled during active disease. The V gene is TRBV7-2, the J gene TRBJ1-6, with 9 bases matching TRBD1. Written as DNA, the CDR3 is TGTGCCAGCAGCTTGGTGACAGGGGGGGACTCACCCCTCCACTTT. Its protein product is CASSLVTGGDSPLHF.